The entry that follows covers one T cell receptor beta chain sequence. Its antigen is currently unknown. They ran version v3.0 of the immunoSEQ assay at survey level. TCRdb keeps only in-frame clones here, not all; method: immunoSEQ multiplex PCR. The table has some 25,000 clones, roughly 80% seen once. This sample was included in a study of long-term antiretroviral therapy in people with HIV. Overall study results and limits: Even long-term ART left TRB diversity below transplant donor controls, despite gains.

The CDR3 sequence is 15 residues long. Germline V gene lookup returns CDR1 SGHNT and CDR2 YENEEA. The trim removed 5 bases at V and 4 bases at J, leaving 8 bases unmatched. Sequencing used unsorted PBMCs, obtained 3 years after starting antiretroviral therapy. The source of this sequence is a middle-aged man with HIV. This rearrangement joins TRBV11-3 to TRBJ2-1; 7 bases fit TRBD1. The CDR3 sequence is CASSVGTANYNEQFF. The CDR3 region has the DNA TGTGCCAGCAGCGTCGGGACAGCGAATTACAATGAGCAGTTCTTC.